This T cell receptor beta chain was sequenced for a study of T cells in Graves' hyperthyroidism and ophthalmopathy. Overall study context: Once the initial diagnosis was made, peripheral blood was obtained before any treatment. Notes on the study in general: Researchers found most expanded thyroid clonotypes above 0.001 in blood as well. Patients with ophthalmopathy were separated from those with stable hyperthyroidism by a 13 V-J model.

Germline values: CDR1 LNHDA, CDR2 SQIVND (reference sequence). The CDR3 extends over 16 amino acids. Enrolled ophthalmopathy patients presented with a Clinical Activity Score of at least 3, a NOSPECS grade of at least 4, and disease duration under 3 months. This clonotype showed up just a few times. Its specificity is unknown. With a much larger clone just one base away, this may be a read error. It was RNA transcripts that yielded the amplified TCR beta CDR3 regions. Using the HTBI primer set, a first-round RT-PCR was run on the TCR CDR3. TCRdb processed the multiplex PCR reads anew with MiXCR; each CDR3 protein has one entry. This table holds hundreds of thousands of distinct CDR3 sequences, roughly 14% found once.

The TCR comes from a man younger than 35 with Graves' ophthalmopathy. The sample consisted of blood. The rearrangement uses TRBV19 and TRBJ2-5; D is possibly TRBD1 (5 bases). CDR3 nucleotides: TGTGCCAGTGGTATATTCCCACAGGCAGCTGAAGAGACCCAGTACTTC. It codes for CASGIFPQAAEETQYF.